This TCR beta chain was sequenced for a study of OX40 agonist ivuxolimab in advanced cancers. For the study at large: At about 81% male, the cohort had a mean age of approximately 64 years, ranging from roughly 20 to 90.

This clone was seen a handful of times. After removal of 2 bases from V and 0 bases from J, the junction contained 5 bases not matched to a gene. This CDR3 has 16 amino acids. In germline, CDR1 is SGHTA, CDR2 FQGTGA. The table came from immunoSEQ multiplex PCR; TCRdb's copy has only in-frame clones and leaves some out. Of about 20,000 clones in the sample, around nine tenths were seen once. The study sampled blood at baseline, cycle 4 day 1, and cycle 7 day 1. The starting material was CD4+ or CD8+ T cells sorted from blood, obtained in a trial of the OX40 agonist ivuxolimab. J is TRBJ2-3 and V is TRBV7-3, with TRBD1 matching 7 bases. The sequence was obtained from an adult with an advanced solid tumor such as melanoma, head and neck, liver or kidney cancer. The CDR3 spells CASSLLGRGSTDTQYF. For the CDR3, the DNA is TGTGCCAGCAGCTTACTAGGCAGGGGGAGCACAGATACGCAGTATTTT.